These 22 T cell receptor beta chains were all obtained from the same sample, sequenced in a study of OX40 agonist ivuxolimab in advanced cancers. Method: immunoSEQ multiplex PCR; TCRdb's copy keeps in-frame clones and lacks some. The data hold tens of thousands of clones, with about nine tenths observed a single time. The specimen was CD4+ or CD8+ T cells sorted from blood, collected in a trial of the OX40 agonist ivuxolimab. The receptors come from an adult with an advanced solid tumor such as melanoma, head and neck, liver or kidney cancer.

The rearrangement joins TRBV29-1 to TRBJ2-7; D might be TRBD1 (6 bases). This CDR3 region has 14 residues. Germline CDR1 SQVTM, CDR2 ANQGSEA. Trimming shortened V by 5 bases and J by 5 bases, and 19 bases separated the two germline ends. CDR3 sequence reads: CSVTPQGKGDEQYF. CDR3 DNA sequence: TGCAGCGTTACTCCTCAGGGGAAGGGCGACGAGCAGTACTTC.

This clone has a handful of counts. The chain is built from TRBV4-3 and TRBJ1-5, with D unclear. This CDR3 comprises 13 residues. Per the germline V gene, CDR1 is LGHNA and CDR2 is YSLEER. With 4 bases removed from V and 7 bases from J, the gap between germline ends came to 11 bases. The CDR3 coding sequence is TGCGCCAGCAGCCTTACAGAGCAACAGCCCCAGCATTTT. This codes for CASSLTEQQPQHF.

This chain uses TRBV21-1 with TRBJ2-7; the table names TRBD1, a call not compared with the DNA. TRBV21-1 is labeled a pseudogene. The CDR3 contains 17 residues. CDR3 in DNA: TGTGCCAGCAGCAAAGAGGTCCGGGACAGAGGATACTACGAGCAGTACTTC. This translates into CASSKEVRDRGYYEQYF.

The rearrangement uses TRBV5-4 and TRBJ2-7; 14 bases agree with TRBD2. Unmatched junction bases numbered 13, after V lost 4 bases and J lost 4 bases. This CDR3 has 18 residues. Germline V CDR1 and CDR2: SGHNT, YYREEE (reference sequence). CDR3 nucleotides: TGTGCCAGCAGCCCCTTTTCCGGGACTAGCGGGAGTACTTACGAGCAGTACTTC. Protein product: CASSPFSGTSGSTYEQYF.

The chain recombines TRBV6-1 with TRBJ1-5; no reliable D call. Germline CDR1 reads MNHNS; CDR2 reads SASEGT. The CDR3 runs to 13 residues. V gave up 2 bases and J gave up 3 bases, with 5 bases separating them. CDR3 nucleotide sequence: TGTGCCAGCAGTGAAAAGGTCAATCAGCCCCAGCATTTT. Translated: CASSEKVNQPQHF.

This sequence joins TRBV4-3 and TRBJ2-7; weak D call: TRBD1 (6 bases). Germline values: CDR1 LGHNA, CDR2 YSLEER. The V end lost 0 bases, the J end lost 3 bases, and 12 bases lay between the germline ends. This CDR3 is built from 15 residues. CDR3 region: CASSQEHRANYEQYF. CDR3 in DNA: TGCGCCAGCAGCCAAGAGCACAGGGCGAACTACGAGCAGTACTTC.

The rearrangement uses TRBV5-6 and TRBJ2-7; 9 bases map to TRBD2. The CDR3 length is 16 residues. V gave up 4 bases and J gave up 6 bases; unmatched junction bases: 14. CDR1 and CDR2 from the germline V gene are SGHDT and YYEEEE. The CDR3 reads CASSQRLAAIPLEQYF. The CDR3 DNA sequence: TGTGCCAGCAGCCAGCGACTAGCGGCCATACCACTCGAGCAGTACTTC.

CDR3 protein: CASSLGQGRHEQFF. The CDR3, as DNA: TGCGCCAGCAGCTTAGGACAGGGAAGGCATGAGCAGTTCTTC. The chain is built from TRBV5-1 and TRBJ2-1; 8 nucleotides align to TRBD1. Trimming cost V 2 bases and J 8 bases; bases outside gene matches: 6. The CDR3 has 14 amino acids. Germline CDR1 SGHRS, CDR2 YFSETQ.

This clone was found once. The chain links TRBV18 to TRBJ2-6; D gene uncertain. This CDR3 is built from 13 residues. CDR1 and CDR2 (germline): KGHSH, LQKENI. Trimming took off 3 bases at V and 4 bases at J, with 4 bases between the two ends. The CDR3 nucleotides read TGTGCCAGCTCACCGGGGGGGGCCAACGTCCTGACTTTC. It specifies CASSPGGANVLTF.

A few counts support this clone. This chain connects TRBV2 to TRBJ1-5; D is unclear. CDR3 length: 13 residues. Germline V CDR1 and CDR2: SNHLY, FYNNEI. Between the trimmed V and J ends, which lost 6 bases and 0 bases, there was a span of 6 bases. The CDR3 coding sequence is TGTGCCAGCAGACTGGATAGCAATCAGCCCCAGCATTTT. Protein: CASRLDSNQPQHF.

V is TRBV7-3 and J is TRBJ2-5, with D perhaps matching TRBD1 (5 bases). The CDR3 spans 13 residues. V lost 1 base, J lost 2 bases, and 5 bases lay in between. Germline CDR1 is SGHTA and CDR2 is FQGTGA. DNA of the CDR3: TGTGCCAGCAGCTTAAACAGGCAAGAGACCCAGTACTTC. This sequence encodes CASSLNRQETQYF.

This chain joins TRBV21-1 and TRBJ2-5; the table assigns TRBD1, which was not confirmed against the DNA. TRBV21-1 is marked as a pseudogene. The CDR3 length is 15 residues. The CDR3 loop is CASSKDARAGETQYF. For the CDR3, the DNA is TGTGCCAGCAGCAAGGACGCCAGGGCCGGAGAGACCCAGTACTTC.

The chain recombines TRBV10-3 with TRBJ2-3; 10 nucleotides line up with TRBD2. Germline-derived CDR1 and CDR2 are ENHRY and SYGVKD. The CDR3 totals 16 residues. The V and J ends lost 2 bases and 3 bases, in that order; junction bases with no gene match: 5. The CDR3, as DNA: TGTGCCATCAGTGAGGCTAGCGGGAGTAGAACAGATACGCAGTATTTT. This translates into CAISEASGSRTDTQYF.

The rearrangement joins TRBV28 to TRBJ1-2, with D maybe TRBD1 (6 bases). The V end lost 5 bases, the J end lost 8 bases, and 15 bases lay between the germline ends. There are 13 residues in the CDR3. Germline V lookup: CDR1 MDHEN, CDR2 SYDVKM. CDR3 sequence (DNA): TGTGCCAGCAGTATCGGACAGTCTCTGGGCTACACCTTC. Its protein is CASSIGQSLGYTF.

The rearrangement links TRBV7-2 to TRBJ2-4; TRBD1 matches 8 bases. V shed 2 bases, J shed 4 bases, and the junction held 7 bases outside the gene matches. The CDR3 length is 16 residues. CDR1 is SGHTA, CDR2 FQGNSA, per germline. The CDR3 DNA reads as TGTGCCAGCAGCTTAATAGGGACAGGCGGTAAAAACATTCAGTACTTC. This sequence encodes CASSLIGTGGKNIQYF.

The chain couples TRBV10-3 to TRBJ2-5; 10 nucleotides align to TRBD2. The CDR3 is made up of 15 amino acids. J was trimmed by 2 bases and V by 10 bases; bases with no gene match: 10. Germline lookup yields CDR1 ENHRY and CDR2 SYGVKD. The CDR3 DNA sequence: TGTGCCACAGCCACTAGCGGGACCTTTCAAGAGACCCAGTACTTC. Translated: CATATSGTFQETQYF.

V is TRBV2 and J is TRBJ2-5; a possible D gene is TRBD1 (6 bases). The CDR3 contains 15 residues. CDR1 and CDR2 from the germline V gene are SNHLY and FYNNEI. The V end was cut by 6 bases, the J end by 0 bases, with 14 bases between. CDR3 DNA sequence: TGTGCCAGCAGCGCAGACAGGCGCTACCAAGAGACCCAGTACTTC. Translated, it gives CASSADRRYQETQYF.

CDR3 sequence reads: CASSLSNREQFF. DNA of the CDR3: TGTGCCAGCAGTTTATCGAACAGGGAGCAGTTCTTC. The rearrangement links TRBV27 to TRBJ2-1; D perhaps matches TRBD1 (5 bases). Germline lookup yields CDR1 MNHEY and CDR2 SMNVEV (reference sequence). V was shortened by 0 bases and J by 10 bases, with 7 bases between the two germline ends. The CDR3 is 12 residues long.

This chain uses TRBV5-6 with TRBJ1-6, with 9 bases matching TRBD1. The V segment lost 4 bases and the J segment 6 bases; nucleotides outside the gene matches: 8. Germline loops: CDR1 SGHDT, CDR2 YYEEEE. CDR3 size: 16 residues. The CDR3 loop reads CASSRPWTGVNSPLHF. The CDR3 DNA reads as TGTGCCAGCAGCCGGCCTTGGACAGGGGTTAATTCACCCCTCCACTTT.

The chain has TRBV7-9 and TRBJ2-1; no reliable D call. This CDR3 is built from 13 residues. The germline V gene encodes CDR1 SEHNR and CDR2 FQNEAQ (reference sequence). Trimming took 3 bases from V and 9 from J, leaving 12 bases between them. In DNA, the CDR3 is TGTGCCAGCAGCTTCGGAGAATGGAGTGAGCAGTTCTTC. It specifies CASSFGEWSEQFF.

This rearrangement joins TRBV28 to TRBJ2-7, with a weak D call TRBD1 (7 bases). Germline V lookup: CDR1 MDHEN, CDR2 SYDVKM. V gave up 3 bases and J gave up 0 bases, with 21 bases separating them. There are 18 residues in the CDR3. The CDR3 sequence: CASSFSQGVGGNSYEQYF. The CDR3 coding sequence is TGTGCCAGCAGTTTCAGTCAGGGGGTAGGGGGGAACTCCTACGAGCAGTACTTC.

The V and J genes are TRBV6-1 and TRBJ1-2, with 7 positions matching TRBD1. The J segment lost 9 bases and the V segment lost 7 bases, leaving 11 bases of the junction unmatched. The CDR3 runs to 13 residues. Germline CDR1 and CDR2: MNHNS and SASEGT. The CDR3 sequence: CASNLGQPNSYTF. The CDR3 DNA is TGTGCCAGCAATCTGGGACAGCCAAACAGCTACACCTTC.